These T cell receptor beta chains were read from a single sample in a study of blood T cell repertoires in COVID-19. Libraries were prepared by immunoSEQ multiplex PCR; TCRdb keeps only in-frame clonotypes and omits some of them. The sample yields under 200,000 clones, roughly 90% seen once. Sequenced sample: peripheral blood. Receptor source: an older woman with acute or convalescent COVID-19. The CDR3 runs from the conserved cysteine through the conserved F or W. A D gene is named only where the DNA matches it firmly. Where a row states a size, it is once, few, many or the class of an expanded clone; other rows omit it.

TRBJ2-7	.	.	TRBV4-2	CASSQEGGAGANSYEQYF	TGTGCCAGCAGCCAAGAAGGCGGAGCTGGGGCCAACTCCTACGAGCAGTACTTC
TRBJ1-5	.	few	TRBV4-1	CASSPNRDSNQPQHF	TGCGCCAGCAGCCCTAACAGGGACAGCAATCAGCCCCAGCATTTT
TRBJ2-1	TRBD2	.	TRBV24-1	CATSGQATSGRYNEQFF	TGTGCCACCAGTGGACAGGCAACTAGCGGGAGGTACAATGAGCAGTTCTTC
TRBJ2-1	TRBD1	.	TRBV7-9	CASTLGQGVGNEQFF	TGTGCCAGCACCCTGGGACAGGGGGTTGGCAATGAGCAGTTCTTC
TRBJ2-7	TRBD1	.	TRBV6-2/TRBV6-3	CASSLSPRTGGVRAYEQYF	TGTGCCAGCAGCCTTAGTCCACGGACAGGGGGCGTCAGGGCCTACGAGCAGTACTTC
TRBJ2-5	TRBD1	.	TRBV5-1	CASSEGQGGETQYF	TGCGCCAGCAGCGAGGGACAGGGGGGAGAGACCCAGTACTTC
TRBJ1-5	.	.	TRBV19	CASSHNLPSGNQPQHF	TGTGCCAGTAGTCATAACCTTCCCAGCGGCAATCAGCCCCAGCATTTT
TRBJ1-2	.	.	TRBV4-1	CASSQEEGLLGPDYGYTF	TGCGCCAGCAGCCAAGAGGAGGGACTTCTAGGTCCGGACTATGGCTACACCTTC
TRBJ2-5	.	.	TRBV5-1	CASSLAGAAQETQYF	TGCGCCAGCAGCTTGGCTGGGGCAGCCCAAGAGACCCAGTACTTC
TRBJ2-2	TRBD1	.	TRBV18	CASSNGQGGTGELFF	TGTGCCAGCTCAAACGGACAGGGTGGAACCGGGGAGCTGTTTTTT
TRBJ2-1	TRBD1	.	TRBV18	CASSMGQVQWDEQFF	TGTGCCAGCTCCATGGGACAGGTACAATGGGATGAGCAGTTCTTC
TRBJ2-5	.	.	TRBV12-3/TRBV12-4	CASSSGEETQYF	TGTGCCAGCTCCTCAGGGGAAGAGACCCAGTACTTC
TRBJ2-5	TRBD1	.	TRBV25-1	CASSEPTGAEETQYF	TGTGCCAGCAGTGAACCGACAGGGGCTGAGGAGACCCAGTACTTC
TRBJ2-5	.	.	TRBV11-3	CASSFGRGPEETQYF	TGTGCCAGCAGCTTTGGGCGGGGGCCGGAAGAGACCCAGTACTTC
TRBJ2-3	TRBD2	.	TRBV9	CASSAGGGPDTQYF	TGTGCCAGCAGCGCCGGGGGGGGCCCAGATACGCAGTATTTT
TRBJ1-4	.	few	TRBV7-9	CASSLAGGDEKLFF	TGTGCCAGCAGCTTAGCGGGCGGGGATGAAAAACTGTTTTTT
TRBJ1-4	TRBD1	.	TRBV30	CAWSRSRTQGVREKLFF	TGTGCCTGGAGTCGGAGCAGGACACAGGGGGTGCGTGAAAAACTGTTTTTT
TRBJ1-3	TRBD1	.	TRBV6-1	CASSARSGGSSGNTIYF	TGTGCCAGCAGTGCAAGATCAGGGGGTAGCTCTGGAAACACCATATATTTT
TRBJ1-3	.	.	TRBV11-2	CASSPTLVHSGNTIYF	TGTGCCAGCAGCCCCACTCTGGTCCACTCTGGAAACACCATATATTTT
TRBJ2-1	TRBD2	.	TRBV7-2	CASSLTSGGAGFIEQFF	TGTGCCAGCAGCTTAACTAGCGGGGGGGCCGGGTTCATTGAGCAGTTCTTC
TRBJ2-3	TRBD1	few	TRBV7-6	CASSLGSGGGSDTQYF	TGTGCCAGCAGCTTAGGATCAGGGGGTGGGTCAGATACGCAGTATTTT
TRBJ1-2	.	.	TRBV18	CASSPQVVRRVHYGYTF	TGTGCCAGCTCACCACAGGTCGTCAGACGGGTTCACTATGGCTACACCTTC
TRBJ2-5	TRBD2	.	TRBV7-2	CASSLALAGVPRETQYF	TGTGCCAGCAGCTTAGCGCTCGCGGGGGTACCTCGGGAGACCCAGTACTTC
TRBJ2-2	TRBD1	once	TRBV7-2	CASSLGQGVGTGELFF	TGTGCCAGCAGCTTGGGACAGGGTGTGGGGACCGGGGAGCTGTTTTTT
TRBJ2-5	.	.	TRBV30	CAWNWERATGTQYF	TGTGCCTGGAATTGGGAACGCGCTACAGGGACCCAGTACTTC
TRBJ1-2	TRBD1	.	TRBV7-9	CASSRDSSYGYTF	TGTGCCAGCAGTCGGGACAGCTCCTATGGCTACACCTTC
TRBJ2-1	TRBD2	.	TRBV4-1	CASSQGAYPGTSGYNEQFF	TGCGCCAGCAGCCAAGGGGCCTACCCTGGGACTAGCGGATACAATGAGCAGTTCTTC
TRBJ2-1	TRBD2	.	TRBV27	CASSPGLAYYNEQFF	TGTGCCAGCAGTCCGGGACTAGCGTACTACAATGAGCAGTTCTTC
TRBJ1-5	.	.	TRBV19	CASSMGGGQPQHF	TGTGCCAGTAGTATGGGGGGAGGCCAGCCCCAGCATTTT
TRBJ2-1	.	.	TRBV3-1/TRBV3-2	CASQAGISYNEQFF	TGTGCCAGTCAAGCGGGTATCTCCTACAATGAGCAGTTCTTC
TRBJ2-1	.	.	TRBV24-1	CATSVPGPNNEQFF	TGTGCCACCAGTGTTCCAGGCCCGAACAATGAGCAGTTCTTC
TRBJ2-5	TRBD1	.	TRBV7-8	CASSEQGQRGTQYF	TGTGCCAGCAGCGAACAGGGACAGAGGGGGACCCAGTACTTC
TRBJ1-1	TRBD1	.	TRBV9	CASSVGPQGAGAFF	TGTGCCAGCAGCGTAGGTCCCCAGGGGGCAGGGGCTTTCTTT
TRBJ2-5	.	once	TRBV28	CATARVTALETQYF	TGTGCCACCGCTCGAGTGACAGCCCTAGAGACCCAGTACTTC
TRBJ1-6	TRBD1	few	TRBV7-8	CASSLSGQGGAPLHF	TGTGCCAGCAGCTTATCAGGACAGGGTGGTGCACCCCTCCACTTT
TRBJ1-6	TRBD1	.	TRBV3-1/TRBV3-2	CASSRNPTGVNSPLHF	TGTGCCAGCAGCCGAAATCCGACAGGGGTCAATTCACCCCTCCACTTT
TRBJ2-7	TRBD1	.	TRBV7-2	CASSERQGSYEQYF	TGTGCCAGCAGCGAGCGACAGGGCTCCTACGAGCAGTACTTC
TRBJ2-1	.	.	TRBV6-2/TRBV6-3	CASNPGLTDDHNEQFF	TGTGCCAGCAACCCAGGACTAACGGACGACCACAATGAGCAGTTCTTC
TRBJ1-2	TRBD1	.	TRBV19	CASSRGQGPYYGYTF	TGTGCCAGTAGTAGAGGACAGGGTCCATACTACGGCTACACCTTC
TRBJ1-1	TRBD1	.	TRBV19	CASNIQGPNTEAFF	TGTGCCAGTAATATACAGGGGCCGAACACTGAAGCTTTCTTT
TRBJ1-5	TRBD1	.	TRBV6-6	CASRWTGDQPQHF	TGTGCCAGCAGATGGACAGGGGATCAGCCCCAGCATTTT
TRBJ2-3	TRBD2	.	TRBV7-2	CASSLAPGLAGATDTQYF	TGTGCCAGCAGCTTAGCGCCAGGACTAGCGGGAGCCACAGATACGCAGTATTTT
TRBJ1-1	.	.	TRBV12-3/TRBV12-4	CASSLGGNTEAFF	TGTGCCAGCAGTTTGGGGGGGAACACTGAAGCTTTCTTT
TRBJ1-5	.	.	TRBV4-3	CASSQEARGGNQPQHF	TGCGCCAGCAGCCAAGAGGCCAGGGGAGGGAATCAGCCCCAGCATTTT
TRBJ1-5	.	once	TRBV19	CASKSLQINQPQHF	TGTGCCAGTAAATCGTTACAGATCAATCAGCCCCAGCATTTT